Listed below are T cell receptor beta chains from one sample, sequenced in a study of blood T cell repertoires in COVID-19. Measured with immunoSEQ multiplex PCR; TCRdb has only the in-frame clones, and not every one. The sample yields about 83,000 clones, roughly nine tenths seen once. Sequencing used peripheral blood. These TCRs come from an elderly woman with active or convalescent COVID-19. Both conserved end residues are part of each CDR3. The D gene is left open where the match is weak. Some rows mark clone size as missing; the rest say once, few, many or name a class of expanded clone.

-	TRBJ2-7	-	TRBV11-2	CASSSRQFGYEQYF	TGTGCCAGCAGCTCTAGACAGTTCGGCTACGAGCAGTACTTC
-	TRBJ2-2	once	TRBV4-3	CASSQERTVNTGELFF	TGCGCCAGCAGCCAAGAAAGGACAGTTAACACCGGGGAGCTGTTTTTT
TRBD1	TRBJ1-1	-	TRBV18	CASSEELTGALTEAFF	TGTGCCAGCTCTGAGGAGTTAACAGGGGCTCTCACTGAAGCTTTCTTT
-	TRBJ1-2	-	TRBV30	CAWSRTSVDGYTF	TGTGCCTGGAGTCGCACCTCGGTAGATGGCTACACCTTC
-	TRBJ1-2	-	TRBV4-3	CASSHLSAGANYGYTF	TGCGCCAGCAGCCACCTATCTGCAGGGGCAAACTATGGCTACACCTTC
-	TRBJ2-3	once	TRBV9	CASSVAGDTQYF	TGTGCCAGCAGCGTAGCGGGGGATACGCAGTATTTT
TRBD1	TRBJ1-1	once	TRBV30	CAWNTGGTEAFF	TGTGCCTGGAACACAGGGGGCACTGAAGCTTTCTTT
-	TRBJ1-2	-	TRBV6-5	CASSWDNVAGYTF	TGTGCCAGCAGTTGGGACAACGTGGCTGGCTACACCTTC
-	TRBJ2-7	-	TRBV4-3	CASSQEFAGYYEQYF	TGCGCCAGCAGCCAAGAATTTGCAGGTTACTACGAGCAGTACTTC
TRBD1	TRBJ1-1	-	TRBV14	CASSQRNAPKRTGGLLNTEAFF	TGTGCCAGCAGCCAACGTAATGCCCCGAAGAGGACAGGGGGTTTGTTGAACACTGAAGCTTTCTTT
TRBD2	TRBJ2-2	once	TRBV2	CASRKGLAGANTGELFF	TGTGCCAGCAGGAAGGGACTAGCGGGGGCAAACACCGGGGAGCTGTTTTTT
-	TRBJ2-5	-	TRBV5-1	CASSSYYSYPQETQYF	TGCGCCAGCAGCTCCTATTACAGTTACCCCCAAGAGACCCAGTACTTC
-	TRBJ2-5	-	TRBV18	CASSSGLQETQYF	TGTGCCAGCTCGTCGGGACTGCAAGAGACCCAGTACTTC
TRBD2	TRBJ2-2	once	TRBV9	CASSVEALLAGANTGELFF	TGTGCCAGCAGCGTAGAGGCCCTACTAGCGGGGGCGAACACCGGGGAGCTGTTTTTT